The TCR beta chain under discussion was sequenced for a study of blood T cell repertoires in COVID-19. The repertoire was sequenced with immunoSEQ multiplex PCR; TCRdb's copy has only in-frame clones and lacks some. The sample contains over 150,000 clones, around 84% of which appear only once. Sequences were obtained from peripheral blood. This sequence originates from a human donor in a cohort sampled during active COVID-19.

The CDR3 DNA reads as TGTGCCTGGAGTGGACTAGCGGGAGTAAGAACCTACGAGCAGTACTTC. Translating it yields CAWSGLAGVRTYEQYF. The rearrangement uses TRBV30 and TRBJ2-7; TRBD2 matches 12 bases. CDR1 and CDR2 (germline): GTSNPN, SVGIG (reference sequence). The CDR3 has 16 residues. V lost 1 base to trimming and J lost 2 bases; unmatched junction nucleotides: 6.